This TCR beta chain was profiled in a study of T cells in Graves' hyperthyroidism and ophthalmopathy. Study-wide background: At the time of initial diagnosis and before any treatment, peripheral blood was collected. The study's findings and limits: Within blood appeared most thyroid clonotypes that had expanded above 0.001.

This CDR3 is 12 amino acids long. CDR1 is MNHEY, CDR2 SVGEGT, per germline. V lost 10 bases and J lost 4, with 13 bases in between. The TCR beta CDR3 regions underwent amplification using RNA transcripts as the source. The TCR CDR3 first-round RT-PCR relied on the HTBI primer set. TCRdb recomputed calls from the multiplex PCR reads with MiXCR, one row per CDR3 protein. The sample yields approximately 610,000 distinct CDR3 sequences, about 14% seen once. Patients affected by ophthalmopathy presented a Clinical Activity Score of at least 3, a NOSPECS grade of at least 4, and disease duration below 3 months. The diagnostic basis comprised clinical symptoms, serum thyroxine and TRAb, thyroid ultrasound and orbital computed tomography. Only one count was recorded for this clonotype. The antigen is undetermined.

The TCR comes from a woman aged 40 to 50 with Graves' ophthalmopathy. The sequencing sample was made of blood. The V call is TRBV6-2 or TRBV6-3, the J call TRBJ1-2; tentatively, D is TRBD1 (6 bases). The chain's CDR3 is CATVRGGYGYTF. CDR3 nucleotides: TGTGCCACCGTGAGAGGGGGCTATGGCTACACCTTC.